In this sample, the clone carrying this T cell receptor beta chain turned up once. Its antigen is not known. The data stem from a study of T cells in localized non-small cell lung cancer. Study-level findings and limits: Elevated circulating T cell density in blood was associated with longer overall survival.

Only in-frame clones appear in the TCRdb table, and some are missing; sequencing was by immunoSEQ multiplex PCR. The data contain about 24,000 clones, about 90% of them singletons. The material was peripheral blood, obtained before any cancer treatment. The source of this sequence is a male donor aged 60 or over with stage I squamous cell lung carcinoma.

The CDR3, as DNA: TGTGCCAGCAGCTTAGACCTTGGCGGTCCAGGCTACACCTTC. Translating it yields CASSLDLGGPGYTF. The chain is built from TRBV7-6 and TRBJ1-2; unclear D gene. The V gene lost 1 base and the J gene lost 8 bases, with 14 bases spanning the gap. The CDR3 has 14 amino acids. In germline, CDR1 is SGHVS, CDR2 FNYEAQ.